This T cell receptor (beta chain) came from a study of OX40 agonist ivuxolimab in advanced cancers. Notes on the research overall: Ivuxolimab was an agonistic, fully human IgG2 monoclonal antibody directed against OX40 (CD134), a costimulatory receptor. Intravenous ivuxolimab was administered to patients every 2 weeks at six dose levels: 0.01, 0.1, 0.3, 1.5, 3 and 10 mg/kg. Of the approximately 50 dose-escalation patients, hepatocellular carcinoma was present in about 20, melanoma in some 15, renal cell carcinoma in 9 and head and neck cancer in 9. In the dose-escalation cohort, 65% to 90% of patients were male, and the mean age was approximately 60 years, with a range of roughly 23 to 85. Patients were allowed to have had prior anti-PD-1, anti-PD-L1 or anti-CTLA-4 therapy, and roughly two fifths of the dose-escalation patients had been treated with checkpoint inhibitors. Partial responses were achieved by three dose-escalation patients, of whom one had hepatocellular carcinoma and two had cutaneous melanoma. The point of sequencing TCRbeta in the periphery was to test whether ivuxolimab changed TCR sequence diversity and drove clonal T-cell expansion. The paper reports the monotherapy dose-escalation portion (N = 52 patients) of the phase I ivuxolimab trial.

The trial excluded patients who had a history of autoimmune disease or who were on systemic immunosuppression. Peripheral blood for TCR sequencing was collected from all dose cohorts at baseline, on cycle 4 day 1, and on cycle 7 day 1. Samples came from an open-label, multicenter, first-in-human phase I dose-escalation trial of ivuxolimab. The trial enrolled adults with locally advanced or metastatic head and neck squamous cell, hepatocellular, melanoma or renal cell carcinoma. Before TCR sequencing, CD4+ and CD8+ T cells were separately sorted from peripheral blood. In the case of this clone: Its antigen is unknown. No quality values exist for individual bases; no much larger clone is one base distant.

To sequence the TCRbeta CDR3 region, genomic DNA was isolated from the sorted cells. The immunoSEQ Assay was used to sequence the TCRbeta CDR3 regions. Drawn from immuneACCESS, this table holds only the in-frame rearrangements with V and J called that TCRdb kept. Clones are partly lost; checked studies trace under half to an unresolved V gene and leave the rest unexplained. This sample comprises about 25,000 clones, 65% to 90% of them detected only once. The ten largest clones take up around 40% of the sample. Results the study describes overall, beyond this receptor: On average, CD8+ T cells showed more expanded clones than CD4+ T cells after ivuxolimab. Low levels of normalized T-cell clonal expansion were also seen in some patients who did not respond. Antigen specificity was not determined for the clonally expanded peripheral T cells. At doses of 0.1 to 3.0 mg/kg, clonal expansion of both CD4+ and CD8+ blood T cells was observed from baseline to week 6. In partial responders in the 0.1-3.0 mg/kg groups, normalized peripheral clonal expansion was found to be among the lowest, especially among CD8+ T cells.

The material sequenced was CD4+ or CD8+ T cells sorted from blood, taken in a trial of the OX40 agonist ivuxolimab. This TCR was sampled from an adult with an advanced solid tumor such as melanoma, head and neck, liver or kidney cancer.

The base sequence is TGTGCCAGCAGCATCACTAGCGGGGGGCCGGCGGAGACGCAGTATTTT. This gives the protein CASSITSGGPAETQYF. The rearrangement joined TRBV7-9 to TRBJ2-3, with 12 middle bases fitting TRBD2. At the junction V is shortened by 5 bases and J by 9 bases; bases outside the gene matches: 12. Its CDR3 holds 16 amino acids, cysteine through phenylalanine. CDR3 DNA is the only sequence kept; it has 48 bases, read in frame from the first base. Looking up the germline V gene (reference sequence) yields CDR1 SEHNR and CDR2 FQNEAQ.